These T cell receptor beta chains were read from a single sample in a study of shared clonotypes between healthy human individuals. Assay used: immunoSEQ multiplex PCR; TCRdb lists only in-frame clones, some missing. The sample holds roughly 500,000 clones; approximately 95% are singletons and the top ten take about 0.067%. The sample consisted of naive CD4+ T cells sorted from blood. These receptors were obtained from a woman in her 30s in good health. The CDR3 runs from the conserved cysteine through the conserved F or W. The order of the fields is clone size, J gene, V gene, CDR3 protein. Clone size, where shown, is once, few, many, or a class for clones that have expanded.

clone_size: NA; j_call: TRBJ1-5; v_call: TRBV19; cdr3_aa: CASSIAGGDQPQHF
clone_size: NA; j_call: TRBJ2-7; v_call: TRBV6-4; cdr3_aa: CASNQPGQGTNEQYF
clone_size: NA; j_call: TRBJ2-1; v_call: TRBV29-1; cdr3_aa: CSADSPSSYNEQFF
clone_size: NA; j_call: TRBJ1-2; v_call: TRBV5-6; cdr3_aa: CASSPWDRDYGYTF
clone_size: NA; j_call: TRBJ2-1; v_call: TRBV30; cdr3_aa: CAWSALGGPNEQFF
clone_size: NA; j_call: TRBJ1-2; v_call: TRBV4-2; cdr3_aa: CASSQDRAGIYGYTF
clone_size: NA; j_call: TRBJ1-5; v_call: TRBV5-1; cdr3_aa: CASSRDSPNSRSNQPQHF
clone_size: few; j_call: TRBJ2-7; v_call: TRBV19; cdr3_aa: CASSSRDREQYF
clone_size: NA; j_call: TRBJ2-1; v_call: TRBV27; cdr3_aa: CASSLTSGAEQFF
clone_size: NA; j_call: TRBJ1-5; v_call: TRBV28; cdr3_aa: CASITGTGGNQPQHF
clone_size: NA; j_call: TRBJ1-1; v_call: TRBV11-3; cdr3_aa: CASSNSGQGAFF
clone_size: NA; j_call: TRBJ2-7; v_call: TRBV25-1; cdr3_aa: CASSEGTGPYEQYF
clone_size: NA; j_call: TRBJ1-1; v_call: TRBV18; cdr3_aa: CASSPGRNTEAFF
clone_size: NA; j_call: TRBJ1-2; v_call: TRBV6-5; cdr3_aa: CASSPRRGYTF
clone_size: NA; j_call: TRBJ2-7; v_call: TRBV5-4; cdr3_aa: CASSQSGTSFYEQYF
clone_size: NA; j_call: TRBJ1-2; v_call: TRBV2; cdr3_aa: CASSAILDGPGGYTF
clone_size: few; j_call: TRBJ2-7; v_call: TRBV9; cdr3_aa: CASSVGLAGVYEQYF
clone_size: NA; j_call: TRBJ1-2; v_call: TRBV4-1; cdr3_aa: CASSQDDSGNYGYTF
clone_size: NA; j_call: TRBJ1-2; v_call: TRBV27; cdr3_aa: CASSLLPGGPIYGYTF
clone_size: NA; j_call: TRBJ2-1; v_call: TRBV27; cdr3_aa: CASSPFKQGWSSYNEQFF
clone_size: NA; j_call: TRBJ1-2; v_call: TRBV19; cdr3_aa: CASSAWDAPTGGYTF
clone_size: NA; j_call: TRBJ1-5; v_call: TRBV6-1; cdr3_aa: CASRAGTFNQPQHF
clone_size: NA; j_call: TRBJ2-1; v_call: TRBV18; cdr3_aa: CASSAIILAGGYDDEQFF
clone_size: NA; j_call: TRBJ2-1; v_call: TRBV19; cdr3_aa: CASSLIGLASNEQFF
clone_size: NA; j_call: NA; v_call: TRBV7-2; cdr3_aa: CASSLSTTYEQYF
clone_size: NA; j_call: TRBJ1-1; v_call: TRBV9; cdr3_aa: CASSVGRRGDTEAFF
clone_size: NA; j_call: TRBJ2-3; v_call: TRBV29-1; cdr3_aa: CSVAGPAGEDTQYF
clone_size: once; j_call: TRBJ2-7; v_call: TRBV5-1; cdr3_aa: CASSIGYEQYF
clone_size: NA; j_call: TRBJ2-2; v_call: TRBV14; cdr3_aa: CASSLLGGELFF
clone_size: NA; j_call: TRBJ1-1; v_call: TRBV20-1; cdr3_aa: CSARGPWAFF
clone_size: NA; j_call: TRBJ2-5; v_call: TRBV18; cdr3_aa: CASSPVILAGQETQYF
clone_size: NA; j_call: TRBJ1-6; v_call: TRBV4-1; cdr3_aa: CASSQGTGTGSYNSPLHF
clone_size: NA; j_call: TRBJ2-7; v_call: TRBV11-2; cdr3_aa: CASSLAPGEQYF
clone_size: NA; j_call: TRBJ2-5; v_call: TRBV18; cdr3_aa: CASSQIGQETQYF
clone_size: NA; j_call: TRBJ2-7; v_call: TRBV19; cdr3_aa: CASSTGPAYEQYF
clone_size: NA; j_call: TRBJ2-3; v_call: TRBV7-9; cdr3_aa: CASSLGSGTSGNTDTQYF
clone_size: NA; j_call: TRBJ2-4; v_call: TRBV4-1; cdr3_aa: CASSLGVKNIQYF
clone_size: NA; j_call: TRBJ2-1; v_call: TRBV6-5; cdr3_aa: CASSPRVGGGEQFF
clone_size: NA; j_call: TRBJ2-7; v_call: TRBV18; cdr3_aa: CASSAGTVAYEQYF
clone_size: NA; j_call: TRBJ1-4; v_call: TRBV7-2; cdr3_aa: CASSLGGSTNEKLFF
clone_size: NA; j_call: TRBJ2-2; v_call: TRBV7-7; cdr3_aa: CASSPLVTGELFF
clone_size: NA; j_call: TRBJ1-1; v_call: TRBV5-1; cdr3_aa: CASSWRDRGRAEAFF
clone_size: NA; j_call: TRBJ2-5; v_call: TRBV11-2; cdr3_aa: CASSFQGAEETQYF
clone_size: NA; j_call: TRBJ2-7; v_call: TRBV5-4; cdr3_aa: CASSFQGVEQYF
clone_size: NA; j_call: TRBJ1-5; v_call: TRBV18; cdr3_aa: CASSAVHNQPQHF
clone_size: NA; j_call: TRBJ1-1; v_call: TRBV19; cdr3_aa: CASSIRDMNTEAFF
clone_size: NA; j_call: TRBJ1-4; v_call: TRBV2; cdr3_aa: CASRANEKLFF
clone_size: NA; j_call: TRBJ2-7; v_call: TRBV10-1; cdr3_aa: CASSETGSGNTYEQYF
clone_size: NA; j_call: TRBJ2-2; v_call: TRBV14; cdr3_aa: CASSQDRGTGELFF
clone_size: once; j_call: TRBJ2-1; v_call: TRBV2; cdr3_aa: CASSGFGWRQGRNEQFF
clone_size: NA; j_call: TRBJ2-1; v_call: TRBV2; cdr3_aa: CASRGGTSGTRSSYNEQFF
clone_size: NA; j_call: TRBJ2-7; v_call: TRBV5-1; cdr3_aa: CASSPETGRYEQYF
clone_size: NA; j_call: TRBJ2-3; v_call: TRBV10-3; cdr3_aa: CAIAPREGTDTQYF